In its sample, the clone carrying this TCR beta chain was seen once. The cohort comprised adults aged about 18 to 100 years residing in approximately 22 US areas. Categorization into cohorts depended on clinical history that participants reported. Deletions cut 6 bases from V and 5 bases from J, with 16 bases between. Germline CDR1 MDHEN, CDR2 SYDVKM. This CDR3 comprises 14 residues. TCRdb's table, derived via immunoSEQ multiplex PCR, lists solely in-frame clones and lacks some. Here the sample spans roughly 290,000 clones, approximately 83% being singletons. These data come from a study of blood T cell repertoires in COVID-19.

The chain joins TRBV28 to TRBJ1-1; weak D call: TRBD1 (6 bases). The receptor was derived from a woman younger than 45 who had recovered from COVID-19. Input material: PBMCs or T cells enriched from blood (not recorded which). In DNA form, the CDR3 reads TGTGCCAGCAGGGGAAGGACAGCGCCGACTGAAGCTTTCTTT. Protein: CASRGRTAPTEAFF.